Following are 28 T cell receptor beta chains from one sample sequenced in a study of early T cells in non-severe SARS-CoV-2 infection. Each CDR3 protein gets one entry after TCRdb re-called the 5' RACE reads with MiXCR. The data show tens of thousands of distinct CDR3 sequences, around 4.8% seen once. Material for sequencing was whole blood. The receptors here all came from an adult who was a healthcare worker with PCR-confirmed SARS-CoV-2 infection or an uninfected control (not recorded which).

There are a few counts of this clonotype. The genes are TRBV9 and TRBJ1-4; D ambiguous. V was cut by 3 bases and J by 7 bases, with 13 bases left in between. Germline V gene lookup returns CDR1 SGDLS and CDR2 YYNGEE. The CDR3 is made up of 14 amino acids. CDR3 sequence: CASSGTQPGEKLFF. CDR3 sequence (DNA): TGTGCCAGCAGCGGGACCCAGCCGGGTGAAAAACTGTTTTTT.

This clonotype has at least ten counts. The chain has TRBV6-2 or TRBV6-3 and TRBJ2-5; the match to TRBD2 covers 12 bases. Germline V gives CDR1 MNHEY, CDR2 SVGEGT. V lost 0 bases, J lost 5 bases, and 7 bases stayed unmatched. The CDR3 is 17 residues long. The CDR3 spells CASSYSMSLAGGETQYF. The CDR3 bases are TGTGCCAGCAGTTACTCGATGAGCCTAGCGGGAGGGGAGACCCAGTACTTC.

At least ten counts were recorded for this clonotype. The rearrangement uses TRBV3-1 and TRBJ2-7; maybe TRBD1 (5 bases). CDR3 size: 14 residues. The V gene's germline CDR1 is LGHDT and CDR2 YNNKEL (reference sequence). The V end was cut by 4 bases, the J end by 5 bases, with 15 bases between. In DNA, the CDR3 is TGTGCCAGCAGCCCTCTCAGGGATACAAACGAGCAGTACTTC. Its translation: CASSPLRDTNEQYF.

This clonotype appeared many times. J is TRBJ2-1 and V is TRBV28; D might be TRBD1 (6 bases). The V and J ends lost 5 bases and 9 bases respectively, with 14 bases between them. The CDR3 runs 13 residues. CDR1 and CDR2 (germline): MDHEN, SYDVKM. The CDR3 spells CASSRDTLGEQFF. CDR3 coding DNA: TGTGCCAGCAGTCGGGACACCCTGGGTGAGCAGTTCTTC.

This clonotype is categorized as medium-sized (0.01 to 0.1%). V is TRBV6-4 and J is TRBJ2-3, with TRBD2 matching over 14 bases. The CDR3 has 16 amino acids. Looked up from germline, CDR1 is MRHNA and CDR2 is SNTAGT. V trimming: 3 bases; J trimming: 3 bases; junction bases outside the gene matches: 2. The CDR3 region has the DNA TGTGCCAGCAGTGAAGGACTAGCGGGGGGTACAGATACGCAGTATTTT. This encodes CASSEGLAGGTDTQYF.

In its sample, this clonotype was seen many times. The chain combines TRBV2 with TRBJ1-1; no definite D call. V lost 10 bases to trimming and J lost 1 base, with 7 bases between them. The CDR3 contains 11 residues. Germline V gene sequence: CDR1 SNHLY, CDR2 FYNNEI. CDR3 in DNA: TGTGCCAACCAGGAGAACACTGAAGCTTTCTTT. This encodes CANQENTEAFF.

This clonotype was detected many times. DNA for the CDR3: TGTGCCATCAGTGAGTCCGGGGGTCTTAACTATGGCTACACCTTC. The encoded protein is CAISESGGLNYGYTF. The chain is built from TRBV10-3 and TRBJ1-2, with D tentatively TRBD1 (5 bases). The CDR3 contains 15 residues. Trimming pared 0 bases from V and 1 base from J, leaving 9 bases between. Germline CDR1 ENHRY, CDR2 SYGVKD.

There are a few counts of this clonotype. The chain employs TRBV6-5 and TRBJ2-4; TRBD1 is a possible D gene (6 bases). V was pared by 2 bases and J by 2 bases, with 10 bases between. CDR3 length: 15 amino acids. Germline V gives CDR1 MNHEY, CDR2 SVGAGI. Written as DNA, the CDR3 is TGTGCCAGCAGTTACGACAGGATGTCCAAAAACATTCAGTACTTC. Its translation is CASSYDRMSKNIQYF.

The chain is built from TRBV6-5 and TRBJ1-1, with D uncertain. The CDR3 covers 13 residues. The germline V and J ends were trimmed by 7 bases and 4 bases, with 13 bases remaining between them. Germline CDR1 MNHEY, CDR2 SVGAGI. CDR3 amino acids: CASTLPGTTEAFF. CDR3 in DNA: TGTGCCAGCACCTTACCGGGTACCACTGAAGCTTTCTTT.

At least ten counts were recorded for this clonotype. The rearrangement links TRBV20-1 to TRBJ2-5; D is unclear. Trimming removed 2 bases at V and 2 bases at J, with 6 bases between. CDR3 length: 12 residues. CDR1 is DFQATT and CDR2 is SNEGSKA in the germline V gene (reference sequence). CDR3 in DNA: TGCAGTGCTAGACCCCCTCAAGAGACCCAGTACTTC. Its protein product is CSARPPQETQYF.

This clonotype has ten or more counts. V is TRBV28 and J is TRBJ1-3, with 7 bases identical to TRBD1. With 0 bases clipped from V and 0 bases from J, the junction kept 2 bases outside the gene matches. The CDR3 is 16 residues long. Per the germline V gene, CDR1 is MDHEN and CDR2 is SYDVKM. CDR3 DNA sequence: TGTGCCAGCAGTTTATGGCAGGGGGGCTCTGGAAACACCATATATTTT. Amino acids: CASSLWQGGSGNTIYF. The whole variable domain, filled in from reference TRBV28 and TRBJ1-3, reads DVKVTQSSRYLVKRTGEKVFLECVQDMDHENMFWYRQDPGLGLRLIYFSYDVKMKEKGDIPEGYSVSREKKERFSLILESASTNQTSMYLCASSLWQGGSGNTIYFGEGSWLTVV.

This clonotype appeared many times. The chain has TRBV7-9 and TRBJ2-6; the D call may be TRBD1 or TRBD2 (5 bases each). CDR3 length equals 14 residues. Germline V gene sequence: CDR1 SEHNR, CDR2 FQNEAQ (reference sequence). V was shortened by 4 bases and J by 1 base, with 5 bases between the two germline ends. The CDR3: CASSWGSGANVLTF. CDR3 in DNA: TGTGCCAGCAGCTGGGGGTCTGGGGCCAACGTCCTGACTTTC. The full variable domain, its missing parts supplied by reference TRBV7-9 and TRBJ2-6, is DTGVSQNPRHKITKRGQNVTFRCDPISEHNRLYWYRQTLGQGPEFLTYFQNEAQLEKSRLLSDRFSAERPKGSFSTLEIQRTEQGDSAMYLCASSWGSGANVLTFGAGSRLTVL.

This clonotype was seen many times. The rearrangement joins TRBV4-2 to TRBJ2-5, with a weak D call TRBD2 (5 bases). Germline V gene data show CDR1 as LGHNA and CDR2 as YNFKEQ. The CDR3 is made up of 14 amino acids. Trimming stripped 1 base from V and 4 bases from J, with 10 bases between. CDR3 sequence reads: CASSQVPRGETQYF. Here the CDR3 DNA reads TGTGCCAGCAGCCAAGTTCCCCGGGGAGAGACCCAGTACTTC.

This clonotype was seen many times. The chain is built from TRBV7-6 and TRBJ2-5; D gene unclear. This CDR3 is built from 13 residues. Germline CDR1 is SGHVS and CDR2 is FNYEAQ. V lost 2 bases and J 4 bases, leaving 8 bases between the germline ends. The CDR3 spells CASSLTLGETQYF. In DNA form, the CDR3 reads TGTGCCAGCAGCTTAACCCTGGGAGAGACCCAGTACTTC.

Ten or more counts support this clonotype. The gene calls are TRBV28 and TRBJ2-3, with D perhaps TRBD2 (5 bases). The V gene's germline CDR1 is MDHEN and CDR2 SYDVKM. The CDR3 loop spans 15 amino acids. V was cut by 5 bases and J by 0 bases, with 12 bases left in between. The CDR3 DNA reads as TGTGCCAGCAGTGGGGAGACCCCTAGCACAGATACGCAGTATTTT. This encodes CASSGETPSTDTQYF.

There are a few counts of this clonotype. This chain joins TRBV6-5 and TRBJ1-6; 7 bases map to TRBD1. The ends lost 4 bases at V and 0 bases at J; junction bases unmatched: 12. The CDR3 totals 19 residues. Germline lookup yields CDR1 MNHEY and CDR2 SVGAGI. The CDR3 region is CASSFGKGQSSSYNSPLHF. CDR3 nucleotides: TGTGCCAGCAGTTTTGGGAAGGGACAGTCGAGCTCCTATAATTCACCCCTCCACTTT.

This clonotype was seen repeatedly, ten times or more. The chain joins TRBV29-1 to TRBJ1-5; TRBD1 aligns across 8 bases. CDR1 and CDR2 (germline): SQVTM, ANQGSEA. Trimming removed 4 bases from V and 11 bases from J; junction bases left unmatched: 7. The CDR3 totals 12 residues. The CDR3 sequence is CSVVTQGETQHF. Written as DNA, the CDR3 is TGCAGCGTTGTCACACAGGGGGAGACCCAGCATTTT.

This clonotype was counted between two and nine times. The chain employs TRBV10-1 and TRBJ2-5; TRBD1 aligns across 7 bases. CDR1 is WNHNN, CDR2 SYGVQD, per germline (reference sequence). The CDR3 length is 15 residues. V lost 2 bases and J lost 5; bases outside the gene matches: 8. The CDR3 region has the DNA TGCGCCAGCAGTGAGACGGGACAGCCGAGGGAGACCCAGTACTTC. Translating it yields CASSETGQPRETQYF.

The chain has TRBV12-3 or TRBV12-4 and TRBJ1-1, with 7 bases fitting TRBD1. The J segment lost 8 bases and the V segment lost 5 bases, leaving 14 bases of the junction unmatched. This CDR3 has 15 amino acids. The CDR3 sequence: CASSTLGTEVVEAFF. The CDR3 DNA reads TGTGCCAGCAGTACCTTGGGGACAGAGGTGGTGGAAGCTTTCTTT.

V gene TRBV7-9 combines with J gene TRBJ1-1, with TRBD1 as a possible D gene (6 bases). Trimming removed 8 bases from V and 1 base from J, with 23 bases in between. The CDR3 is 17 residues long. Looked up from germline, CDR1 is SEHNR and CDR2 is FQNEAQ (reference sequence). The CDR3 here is CASGGPRGKVGNTEAFF. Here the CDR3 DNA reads TGTGCCAGCGGGGGTCCCAGGGGTAAGGTGGGGAACACTGAAGCTTTCTTT. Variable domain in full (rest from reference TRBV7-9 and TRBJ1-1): DTGVSQNPRHKITKRGQNVTFRCDPISEHNRLYWYRQTLGQGPEFLTYFQNEAQLEKSRLLSDRFSAERPKGSFSTLEIQRTEQGDSAMYLCASGGPRGKVGNTEAFFGQGTRLTVV.

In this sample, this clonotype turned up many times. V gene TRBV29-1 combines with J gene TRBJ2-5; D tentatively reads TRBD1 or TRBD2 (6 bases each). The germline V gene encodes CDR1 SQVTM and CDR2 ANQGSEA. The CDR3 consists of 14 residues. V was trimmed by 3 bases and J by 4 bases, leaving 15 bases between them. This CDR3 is CSVEDYRAVETQYF. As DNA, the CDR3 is TGCAGCGTTGAGGACTACAGGGCTGTAGAGACCCAGTACTTC.

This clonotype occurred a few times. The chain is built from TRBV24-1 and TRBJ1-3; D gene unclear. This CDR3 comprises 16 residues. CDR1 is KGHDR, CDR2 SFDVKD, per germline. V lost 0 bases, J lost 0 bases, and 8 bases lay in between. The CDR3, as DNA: TGTGCCACCAGTGATTTGGGACCTAGCTCTGGAAACACCATATATTTT. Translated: CATSDLGPSSGNTIYF.

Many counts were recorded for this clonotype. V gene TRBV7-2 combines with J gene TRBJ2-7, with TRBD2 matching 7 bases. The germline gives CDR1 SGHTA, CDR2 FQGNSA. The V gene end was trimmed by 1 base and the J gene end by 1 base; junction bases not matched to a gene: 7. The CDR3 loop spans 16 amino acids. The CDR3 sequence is CASSLGRAGRSYEQYF. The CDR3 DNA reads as TGTGCCAGCAGCTTAGGCCGAGCGGGACGGTCCTACGAGCAGTACTTC.

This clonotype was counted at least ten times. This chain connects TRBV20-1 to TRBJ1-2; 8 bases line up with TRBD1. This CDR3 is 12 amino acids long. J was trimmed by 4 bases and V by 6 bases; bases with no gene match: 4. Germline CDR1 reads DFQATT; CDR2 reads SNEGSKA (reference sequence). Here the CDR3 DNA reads TGCAGTGCCCGGACAGGGAGCTATGGCTACACCTTC. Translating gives CSARTGSYGYTF.

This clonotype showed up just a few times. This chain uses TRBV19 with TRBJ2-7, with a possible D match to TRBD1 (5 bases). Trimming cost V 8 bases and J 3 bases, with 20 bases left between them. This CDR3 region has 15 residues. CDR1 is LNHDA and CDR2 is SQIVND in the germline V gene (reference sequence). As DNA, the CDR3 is TGTGCCAGTCTCGACCCCGGCAGGGTGGGCTACGAGCAGTACTTC. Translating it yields CASLDPGRVGYEQYF.

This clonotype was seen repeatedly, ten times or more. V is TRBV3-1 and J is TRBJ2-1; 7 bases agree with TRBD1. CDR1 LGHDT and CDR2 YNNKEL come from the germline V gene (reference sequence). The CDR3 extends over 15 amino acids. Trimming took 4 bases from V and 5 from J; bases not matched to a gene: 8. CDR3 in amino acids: CASSLAGTADNEQFF. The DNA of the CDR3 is TGTGCCAGCAGCCTGGCCGGGACAGCGGACAATGAGCAGTTCTTC.

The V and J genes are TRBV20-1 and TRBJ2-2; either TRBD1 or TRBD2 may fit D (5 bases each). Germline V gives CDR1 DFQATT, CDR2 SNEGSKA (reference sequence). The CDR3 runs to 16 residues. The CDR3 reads CRVGRRNAANTGELFF. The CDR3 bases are TGCAGAGTGGGACGGCGCAATGCAGCGAACACCGGGGAGCTGTTTTTT.

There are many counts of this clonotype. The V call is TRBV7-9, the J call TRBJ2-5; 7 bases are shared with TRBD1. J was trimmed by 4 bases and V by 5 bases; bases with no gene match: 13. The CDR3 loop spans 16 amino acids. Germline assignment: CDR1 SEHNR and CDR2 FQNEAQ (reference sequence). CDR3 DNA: TGTGCCAGCAGCGCGGGCGGCTGGCAGGGGGTAGAGACCCAGTACTTC. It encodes CASSAGGWQGVETQYF.